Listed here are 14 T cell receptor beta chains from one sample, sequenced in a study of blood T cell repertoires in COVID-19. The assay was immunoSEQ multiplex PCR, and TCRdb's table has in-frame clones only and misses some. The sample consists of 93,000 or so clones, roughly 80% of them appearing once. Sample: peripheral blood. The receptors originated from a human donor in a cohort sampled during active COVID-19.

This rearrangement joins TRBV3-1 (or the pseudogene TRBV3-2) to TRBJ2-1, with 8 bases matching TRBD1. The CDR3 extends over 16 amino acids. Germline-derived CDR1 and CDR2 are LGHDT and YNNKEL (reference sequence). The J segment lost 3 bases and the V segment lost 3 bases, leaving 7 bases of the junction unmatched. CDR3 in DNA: TGTGCCAGCAGCCACGCAGGACAGGGTGTCTACAATGAGCAGTTCTTC. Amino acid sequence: CASSHAGQGVYNEQFF.

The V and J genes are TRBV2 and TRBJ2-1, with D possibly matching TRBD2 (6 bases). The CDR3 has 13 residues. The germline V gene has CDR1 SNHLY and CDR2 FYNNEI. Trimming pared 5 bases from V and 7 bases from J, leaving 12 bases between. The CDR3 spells CASSFLATNEQFF. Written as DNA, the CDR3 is TGTGCCAGCAGTTTCCTAGCGACAAATGAGCAGTTCTTC.

CDR3: CASSSRTGRRAQYF. CDR3 DNA sequence: TGTGCCAGCAGCTCGAGGACAGGCCGTCGGGCCCAGTACTTC. The genes are TRBV5-6 and TRBJ2-5; 7 bases match TRBD1. The CDR3 extends over 14 amino acids. V lost 3 bases and J lost 9; bases outside the gene matches: 11. Looked up from germline, CDR1 is SGHDT and CDR2 is YYEEEE.

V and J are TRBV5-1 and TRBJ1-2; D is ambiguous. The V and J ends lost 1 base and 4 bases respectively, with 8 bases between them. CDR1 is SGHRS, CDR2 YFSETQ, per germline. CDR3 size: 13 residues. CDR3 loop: CASSLSGSYGYTF. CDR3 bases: TGCGCCAGCAGCTTGTCGGGTTCCTATGGCTACACCTTC. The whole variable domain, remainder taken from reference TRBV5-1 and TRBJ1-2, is KAGVTQTPRYLIKTRGQQVTLSCSPISGHRSVSWYQQTPGQGLQFLFEYFSETQRNKGNFPGRFSGRQFSNSRSEMNVSTLELGDSALYLCASSLSGSYGYTFGSGTRLTVV.

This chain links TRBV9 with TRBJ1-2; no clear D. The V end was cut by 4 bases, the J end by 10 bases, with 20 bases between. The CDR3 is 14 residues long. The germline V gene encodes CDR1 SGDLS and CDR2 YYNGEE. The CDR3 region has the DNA TGTGCCAGCAGCTTTAGCCACGGGGTCGACGACTACACCTTC. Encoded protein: CASSFSHGVDDYTF. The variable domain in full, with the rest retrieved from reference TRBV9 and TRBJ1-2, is DSGVTQTPKHLITATGQRVTLRCSPRSGDLSVYWYQQSLDQGLQFLIQYYNGEERAKGNILERFSAQQFPDLHSELNLSSLELGDSALYFCASSFSHGVDDYTFGSGTRLTVV.

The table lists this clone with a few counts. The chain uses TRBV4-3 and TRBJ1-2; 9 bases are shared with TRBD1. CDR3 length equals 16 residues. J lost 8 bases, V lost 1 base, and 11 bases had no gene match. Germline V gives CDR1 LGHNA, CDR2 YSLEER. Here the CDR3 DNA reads TGCGCCAGCAGCCAAGGGTGGGACAGGGAAACGGGGGGCTACACCTTC. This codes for CASSQGWDRETGGYTF.

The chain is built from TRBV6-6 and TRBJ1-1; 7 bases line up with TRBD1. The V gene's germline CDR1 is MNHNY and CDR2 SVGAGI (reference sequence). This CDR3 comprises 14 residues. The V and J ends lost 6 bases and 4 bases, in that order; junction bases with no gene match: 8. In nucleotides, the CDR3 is TGTGCCAGCAGATCCTCAGGGGGGCTCACTGAAGCTTTCTTT. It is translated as CASRSSGGLTEAFF.

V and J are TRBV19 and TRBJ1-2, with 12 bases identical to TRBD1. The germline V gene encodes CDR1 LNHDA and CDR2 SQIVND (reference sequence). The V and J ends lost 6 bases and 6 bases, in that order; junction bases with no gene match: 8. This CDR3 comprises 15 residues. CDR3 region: CASRDRGQGADGYTF. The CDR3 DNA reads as TGTGCCAGTAGAGACCGGGGACAGGGGGCAGATGGCTACACCTTC.

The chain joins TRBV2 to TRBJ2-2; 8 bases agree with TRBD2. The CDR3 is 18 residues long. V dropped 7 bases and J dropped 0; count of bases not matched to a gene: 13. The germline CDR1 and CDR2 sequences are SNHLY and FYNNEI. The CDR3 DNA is TGTGCCAGCACGCCCCGGGGGGGAGGGGTCCCGAACACCGGGGAGCTGTTTTTT. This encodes CASTPRGGGVPNTGELFF. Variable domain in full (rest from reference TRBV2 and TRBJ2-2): EPEVTQTPSHQVTQMGQEVILRCVPISNHLYFYWYRQILGQKVEFLVSFYNNEISEKSEIFDDQFSVERPDGSNFTLKIRSTKLEDSAMYFCASTPRGGGVPNTGELFFGEGSRLTVL.

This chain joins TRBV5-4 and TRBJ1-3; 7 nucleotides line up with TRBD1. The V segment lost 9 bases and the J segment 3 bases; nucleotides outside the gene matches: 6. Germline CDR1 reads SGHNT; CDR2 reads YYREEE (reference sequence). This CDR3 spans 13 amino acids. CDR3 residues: CATQTGSGNTIYF. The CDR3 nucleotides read TGTGCCACCCAGACAGGGAGTGGAAACACCATATATTTT. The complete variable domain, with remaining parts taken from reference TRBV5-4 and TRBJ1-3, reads ETGVTQSPTHLIKTRGQQVTLRCSSQSGHNTVSWYQQALGQGPQFIFQYYREEENGRGNFPPRFSGLQFPNYSSELNVNALELDDSALYLCATQTGSGNTIYFGEGSWLTVV.

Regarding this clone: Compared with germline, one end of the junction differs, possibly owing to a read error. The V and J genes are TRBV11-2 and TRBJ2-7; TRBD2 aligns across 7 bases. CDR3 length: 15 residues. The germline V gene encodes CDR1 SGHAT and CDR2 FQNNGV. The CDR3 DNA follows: TGTGCCAGCAGTGACGGGGAGGGACTACCCTACGGGCAGTACTTC. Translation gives CASSDGEGLPYGQYF.

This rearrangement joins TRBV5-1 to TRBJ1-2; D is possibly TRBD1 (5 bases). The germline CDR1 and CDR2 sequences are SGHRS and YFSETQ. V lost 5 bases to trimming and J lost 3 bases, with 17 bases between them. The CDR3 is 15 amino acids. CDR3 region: CASRPLGGWDYGYTF. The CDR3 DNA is TGCGCCAGCAGGCCCTTGGGGGGTTGGGACTATGGCTACACCTTC.

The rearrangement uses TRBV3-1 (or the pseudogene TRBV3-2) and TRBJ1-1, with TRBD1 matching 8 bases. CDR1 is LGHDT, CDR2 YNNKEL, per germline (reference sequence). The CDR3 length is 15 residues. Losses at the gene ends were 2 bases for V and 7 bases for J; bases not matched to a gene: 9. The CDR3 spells CASSQYGTGLVEAFF. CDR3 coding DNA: TGTGCCAGCAGCCAATACGGGACAGGTTTGGTTGAAGCTTTCTTT.

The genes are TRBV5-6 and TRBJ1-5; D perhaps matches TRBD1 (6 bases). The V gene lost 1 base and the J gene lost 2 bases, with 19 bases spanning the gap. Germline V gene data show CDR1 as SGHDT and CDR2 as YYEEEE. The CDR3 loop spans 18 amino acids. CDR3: CASSLSSTGLSGNQPQHF. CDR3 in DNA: TGTGCCAGCAGCTTGAGTTCTACAGGGCTTTCGGGCAATCAGCCCCAGCATTTT.